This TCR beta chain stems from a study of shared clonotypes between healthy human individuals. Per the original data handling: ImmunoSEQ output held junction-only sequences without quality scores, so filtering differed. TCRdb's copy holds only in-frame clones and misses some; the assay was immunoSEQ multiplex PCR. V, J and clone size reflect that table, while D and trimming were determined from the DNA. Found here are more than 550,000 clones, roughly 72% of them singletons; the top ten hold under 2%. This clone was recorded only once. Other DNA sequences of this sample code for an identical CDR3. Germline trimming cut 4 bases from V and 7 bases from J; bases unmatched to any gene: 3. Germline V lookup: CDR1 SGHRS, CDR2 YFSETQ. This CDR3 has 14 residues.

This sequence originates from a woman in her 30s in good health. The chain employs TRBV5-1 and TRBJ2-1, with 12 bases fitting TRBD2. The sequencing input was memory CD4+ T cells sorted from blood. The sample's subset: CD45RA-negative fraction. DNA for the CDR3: TGCGCCAGCAGCGCGGGGACTAGCGGGAATGAGCAGTTCTTC. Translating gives CASSAGTSGNEQFF.